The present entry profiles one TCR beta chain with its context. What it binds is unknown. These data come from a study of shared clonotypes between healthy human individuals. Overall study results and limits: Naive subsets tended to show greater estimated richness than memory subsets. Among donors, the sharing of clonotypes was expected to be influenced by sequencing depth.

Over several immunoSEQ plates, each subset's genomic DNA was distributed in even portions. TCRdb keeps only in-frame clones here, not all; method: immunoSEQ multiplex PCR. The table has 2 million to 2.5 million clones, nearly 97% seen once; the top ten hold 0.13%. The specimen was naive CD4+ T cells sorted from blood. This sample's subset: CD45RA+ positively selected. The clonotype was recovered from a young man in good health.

This CDR3 reads CASAATDTQYF. The DNA for the CDR3 is TGCGCCAGCGCTGCGACAGATACGCAGTATTTT. This chain joins TRBV5-1 and TRBJ2-3; no clear D gene. The ends were cut back, 7 bases at V and 3 bases at J, with 6 bases in the middle. CDR3 length equals 11 residues. Germline CDR1 reads SGHRS; CDR2 reads YFSETQ.